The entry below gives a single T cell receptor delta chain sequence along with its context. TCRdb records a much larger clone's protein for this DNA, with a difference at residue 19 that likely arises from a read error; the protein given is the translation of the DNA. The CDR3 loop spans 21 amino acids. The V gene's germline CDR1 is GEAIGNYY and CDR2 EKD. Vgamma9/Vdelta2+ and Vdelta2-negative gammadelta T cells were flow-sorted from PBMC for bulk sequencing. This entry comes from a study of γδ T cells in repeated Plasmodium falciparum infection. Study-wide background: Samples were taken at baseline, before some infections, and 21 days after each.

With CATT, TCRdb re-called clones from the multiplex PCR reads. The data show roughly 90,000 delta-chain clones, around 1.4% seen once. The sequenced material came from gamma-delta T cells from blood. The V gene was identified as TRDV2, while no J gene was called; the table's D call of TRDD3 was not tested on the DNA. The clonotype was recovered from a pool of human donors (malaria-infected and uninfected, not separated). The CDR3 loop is CACDSTLLGDTRSWDTRQIFF. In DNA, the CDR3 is TGTGCCTGTGACTCTACCTTACTGGGGGATACTAGGTCCTGGGACACCCGACAGATATTTTTC.